This T cell receptor (beta chain) was captured in a study of blood T cell repertoires in COVID-19 (dated by TCRdb to the early 2020s). In the study overall: Collaborator samples came from the United States, Italy and Spain and covered acute and convalescent phases of COVID-19. The prospective study material was composed of cDNA or gDNA derived from T cells, B-cell-depleted T cells, or PBMCs. The dataset comprised deeply sampled blood TCRbeta repertoires from subjects exposed to, actively infected with, or recovered from COVID-19. The repertoires were released in a freely available public database intended as a resource for research on the immune response to SARS-CoV-2. The samples were drawn from two sources: the first 160 participants of the ongoing ImmuneRACE study, and fewer than 1,500 subjects contributed by 6 global collaborators. Sample metadata almost always included a de-identified subject ID, COVID-19 status, age in years and sex. Where available, HLA class I and class II types were taken from metadata supplied by the sample provider and were not determined by assay-based typing. Results and caveats for the whole study, not just this receptor: The amount of clinical and demographic metadata varied by source and participant and was provided uncurated.

Concerning this clone itself: What this receptor recognizes is not known. No clone much larger than this one lies a single base away; base qualities are absent.

At one collaborating source in Seattle, patients were enrolled during active infection and were followed longitudinally through the course of disease. Whole blood was collected in K2EDTA tubes by collaborating institutions according to the institutions' own protocols. Collaborator samples were shipped for TCRbeta analysis as frozen whole blood, isolated PBMCs, or DNA extracted from either sample type. V ends up 6 bases short and J 3 bases short, with an unmatched junction base count of 5. The cysteine opens and the phenylalanine closes a CDR3 of 13 amino acids. The CDR3 DNA has 39 bases and is translated from base 1. Per the germline V gene (reference sequence), MNHNY is the CDR1 and SVGAGI is the CDR2. TCRbeta CDR3 regions were amplified from genomic DNA by means of the immunoSEQ Assay, a bias-controlled multiplex PCR. In the original analysis: Within the assay, amplification of reference gene primers was used to estimate how many nucleated cells each sample contained. To quantify the absolute abundance of each unique TCRbeta CDR3 rearrangement, sequence reads were collapsed and filtered. For each sample, productive Simpson clonality was calculated as the square root of Simpson's diversity index over productive rearrangements. TCRdb carries this immuneACCESS record with in-frame sequences only. Its versions omit some clonotypes, under half of them owing to an unresolved V gene in the studies checked, with the rest unexplained. D and trimming were read from the DNA, whereas the V and J calls and clone size are those reported in that table. The sample data list about 120,000 clones, and 85% to 90% of these were observed just once. The ten largest clonotypes hold around 4% of the sample.

The receptor was isolated from a woman aged 60-70 years with COVID-19, enrolled during active disease. The chain is made from TRBV6-6 and TRBJ2-7; 7 bases in between match TRBD1. Source material: peripheral blood. The DNA sequence is given as TGTGCCAGCAGCGGACAGGCCTACTACGAGCAGTACTTC. Translated, this gives CASSGQAYYEQYF.